Listed below are T cell receptor beta chains from one sample, sequenced in a study of OX40 agonist ivuxolimab in advanced cancers. Some clones are missing from TCRdb's copy, which holds only in-frame ones; the method was immunoSEQ multiplex PCR. The table includes 75,000 to 90,000 clones, about 91% detected once. The input for sequencing was CD4+ or CD8+ T cells sorted from blood, taken in a trial of the OX40 agonist ivuxolimab. All receptors derive from an adult with an advanced solid tumor such as melanoma, head and neck, liver or kidney cancer. The CDR3 runs from the conserved cysteine through the conserved F or W. The order of the fields is clone size, V gene, J gene, D gene, CDR3 length, CDR3 protein, CDR3 DNA. D genes are given only for firm matches. Size is omitted from some rows. Given values are once, few, many or a class for expanded clones.

NA,TRBV29-1,TRBJ2-7,TRBD2,14,CSVSRAGGSYEQYF,TGCAGCGTGAGCCGAGCGGGGGGCTCCTACGAGCAGTACTTC
NA,TRBV6-5,TRBJ1-4,TRBD1,15,CASSYGQASNEKLFF,TGTGCCAGCAGTTACGGACAGGCCTCTAATGAAAAACTGTTTTTT
NA,TRBV7-2,TRBJ2-7,NA,13,CASSLRVQYEQYF,TGTGCCAGCAGCTTACGGGTACAGTACGAGCAGTACTTC
NA,TRBV7-9,TRBJ2-3,TRBD2,16,CASSFGLAGWSDTQYF,TGTGCCAGCAGCTTCGGACTAGCGGGGTGGTCAGATACGCAGTATTTT
NA,TRBV30,TRBJ2-7,TRBD1,15,CAWRKPGQILNEQYF,TGTGCCTGGAGAAAACCGGGACAGATTTTGAACGAGCAGTACTTC
NA,TRBV11-3,TRBJ2-6,NA,14,CASSPTNGANVLTF,TGTGCCAGCAGCCCCACTAATGGGGCCAACGTCCTGACTTTC
NA,TRBV13,TRBJ2-7,NA,14,CASSPGYTTYEQYF,TGTGCCAGCAGCCCAGGATATACCACCTACGAGCAGTACTTC
NA,TRBV29-1,TRBJ2-1,NA,13,CSVRTFIYNEQFF,TGCAGCGTTCGAACTTTTATATACAATGAGCAGTTCTTC
NA,TRBV5-1,TRBJ2-3,NA,14,CASSLGTGTDTQYF,TGCGCCAGCAGCCTGGGGACTGGGACAGATACGCAGTATTTT
NA,TRBV9,TRBJ2-7,NA,17,CASSVGLRPSGSYEQYF,TGTGCCAGCAGCGTAGGTCTTCGCCCCTCGGGGTCCTACGAGCAGTACTTC
once,TRBV2,TRBJ2-7,NA,13,CASNNPRDARGYF,TGTGCCAGCAACAACCCTCGGGACGCTCGGGGGTACTTC
NA,TRBV28,TRBJ1-1,NA,15,CASSFSGEGGTEAFF,TGTGCCAGCAGTTTTTCGGGGGAAGGGGGCACTGAAGCTTTCTTT
NA,TRBV11-3,TRBJ2-3,TRBD2,17,CASSPTSGRALWDTQYF,TGTGCCAGCAGCCCCACTAGCGGGAGGGCCTTGTGGGATACGCAGTATTTT